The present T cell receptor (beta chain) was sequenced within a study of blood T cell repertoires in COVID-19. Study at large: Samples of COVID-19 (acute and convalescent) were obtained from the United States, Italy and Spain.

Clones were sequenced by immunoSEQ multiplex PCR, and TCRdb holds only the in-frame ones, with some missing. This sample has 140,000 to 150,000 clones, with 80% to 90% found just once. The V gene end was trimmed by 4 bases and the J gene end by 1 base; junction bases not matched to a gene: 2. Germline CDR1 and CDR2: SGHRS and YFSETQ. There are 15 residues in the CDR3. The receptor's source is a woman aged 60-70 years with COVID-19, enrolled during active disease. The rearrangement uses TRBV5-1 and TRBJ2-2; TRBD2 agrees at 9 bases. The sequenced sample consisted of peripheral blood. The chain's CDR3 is CASSLAGQNTGELFF. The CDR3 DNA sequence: TGCGCCAGCAGCCTAGCGGGGCAGAACACCGGGGAGCTGTTTTTT. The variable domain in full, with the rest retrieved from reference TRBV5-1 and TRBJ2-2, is KAGVTQTPRYLIKTRGQQVTLSCSPISGHRSVSWYQQTPGQGLQFLFEYFSETQRNKGNFPGRFSGRQFSNSRSEMNVSTLELGDSALYLCASSLAGQNTGELFFGEGSRLTVL.